This TCR beta chain is from a study of shared clonotypes between healthy human individuals. The study's findings and limits: Sequencing depth was expected to influence donor clonotype sharing.

All donors qualified as healthy HIV-negative adults and had experienced no recent acute infections or vaccinations. For genomic DNA, unsorted samples relied on around 93 million PBMCs. As for this clone: Its antigen is currently unknown.

From germline, CDR1 is SGHVS and CDR2 FQNEAQ. J was trimmed by 3 bases and V by 2 bases; bases with no gene match: 3. This CDR3 contains 15 residues. The material for each subset, its genomic DNA, was split evenly across several immunoSEQ plates. TCRdb keeps only in-frame clones here, not all; method: immunoSEQ multiplex PCR. Counted here are approximately 460,000 clones, roughly three quarters occurring once; the ten biggest clones make up approximately 12%. Sequencing was performed on PBMCs. The J gene is TRBJ2-7, the V gene TRBV7-8, with 11 bases aligning to TRBD2. The origin of this receptor is a woman between 40 and 55 years old in good health. Some clones in this sample may be carry-over from other donors' samples. This chain's CDR3 is CASSLFLAGGYEQYF. The CDR3 nucleotides read TGTGCCAGCAGCTTATTTCTAGCGGGAGGCTACGAGCAGTACTTC.